The sequence of this TCR beta chain was determined in a study of blood T cell repertoires in COVID-19. About the study: COVID-19 samples collected from the United States, Italy and Spain covered acute and convalescent phases. T cells, B-cell-depleted T cells, or PBMCs supplied cDNA or gDNA.

This CDR3 region has 15 residues. Trimming took 5 bases from V and 2 from J, leaving 16 bases between them. CDR1 and CDR2 (germline): SGHRS, YFSETQ. Per the study methods: Amplification of reference gene primers provided the estimated nucleated cell counts. The method was immunoSEQ multiplex PCR; TCRdb's version includes in-frame clones alone and lacks a portion of them. V and J calls and clone size are given by that table; D and trimming were obtained from the DNA. The top ten hold about 25% of the sample, which has roughly 60,000 clones, about four fifths seen once. This chain uses TRBV5-1 with TRBJ1-1, with D tentatively TRBD1 (6 bases). The sample consisted of peripheral blood. The TCR sequence derives from a human donor in a cohort sampled during active COVID-19. This CDR3 is CASRGPQGPNTEAFF. As DNA, the CDR3 is TGCGCCAGCAGGGGACCACAGGGCCCAAACACTGAAGCTTTCTTT.